This T cell receptor (beta chain) appears in the sequencing data of a study of T cells after yellow fever vaccination. Overall study results and limits: Clones that expanded after primary vaccination mostly reappeared after the booster (roughly 95% CD4, approximately 85% CD8). FACS-sorted repertoires might harbor abundant contaminating clonotypes from the bulk population.

Germline CDR1 and CDR2: SNHLY and FYNNEI. CDR3 size: 16 residues. V lost 4 bases, J lost 1 base, and 15 bases lay in between. It was through 5'RACE template switching that TCR cDNA was made, with a universal primer site and UMIs added. TCRdb used MiXCR to reprocess the 5' RACE reads, holding one entry per CDR3 protein. The table records 150,000 to 200,000 distinct CDR3 sequences, approximately 10% of them present only once. The sample holds a few counts of this clonotype. The antigen is undetermined. Specimen: CD8+ T cells sorted from PBMCs, collected 15 days after the yellow fever booster vaccination. The chain couples TRBV2 to TRBJ2-3; D unclear. This receptor was identified in a man between 18 and 29 years old who received the YFV17D yellow fever vaccine. The CDR3 spells CASSGALSTGTDTQYF. CDR3 coding DNA: TGTGCCAGCAGTGGAGCTTTATCTACCGGCACAGATACGCAGTATTTT.